The 32 T cell receptor beta chains presented below share a single source sample, sequenced in a study of low-dose radiotherapy and immunotherapy resistance in tumors. Described time point: after trial treatment. Treatment defined: LDRT plus nivolumab, ipilimumab, low-dose cyclophosphamide and aspirin (RACIN trial). With TRAV- and TRBV-specific primers, first-strand cDNA was made, covering the alpha and beta chains. Amplification, which lasted 15 to 20 PCR cycles, used a constant-region primer and V-primer adapter to amplify TCRs. TCRdb re-analysed the reads in MiXCR, keeping a single row per CDR3 protein. Counted here are around 60,000 distinct CDR3 sequences, roughly 23% occurring once; the ten biggest clones make up 6.5% to 8%. The sequencing here drew on PBMCs, taken after low-dose radiotherapy plus immunotherapy. These receptors all come from a male donor with prostate cancer.

Regarding this clonotype: A far larger clone is a single base away, which makes a read error likely. The chain carries TRBV7-6 and TRBJ1-5; 8 bases are a match to TRBD1. Germline CDR1 is SGHVS and CDR2 is FNYEAQ. The CDR3 length is 17 residues. In nucleotides, the CDR3 is TGTGTCAGCAGCTTAGAACACAGGGGGGTAGGGAATCAGCCCCAGCATTTT. Its protein is CVSSLEHRGVGNQPQHF.

This clonotype was seen at least ten times. The V and J genes are TRBV12-5 and TRBJ1-6; D is possibly TRBD1 (5 bases). The CDR3 runs to 15 residues. V lost 6 bases and J lost 7, with 16 bases in between. CDR1 is LGHNT and CDR2 is FRNRAP in the germline V gene. This chain's CDR3 is CASGTGLPGNSPLHF. The CDR3 DNA follows: TGTGCTAGTGGAACGGGACTTCCCGGGAATTCACCCCTCCACTTT.

This clonotype was seen at least ten times. The rearrangement uses TRBV24-1 and TRBJ2-1; D is undetermined. Germline CDR1 is KGHDR and CDR2 is SFDVKD. The V and J ends lost 6 bases and 4 bases respectively, with 3 bases between them. This CDR3 has 11 amino acids. CDR3 bases: TGTGCCACCAGTAAATACAATGAGCAGTTCTTC. Translating it yields CATSKYNEQFF.

This clonotype was recorded many times. The genes are TRBV6-1 and TRBJ2-1; TRBD2 matches at 16 bases. The germline V gene has CDR1 MNHNS and CDR2 SASEGT. The CDR3 covers 17 residues. The junction had 8 bases not matched to a gene; V was cut back by 5 bases and J by 7 bases. The CDR3 reads CASSLGTSGRAGNEQFF. The CDR3 DNA reads TGTGCCAGCAGTCTTGGGACTAGCGGGAGGGCCGGTAATGAGCAGTTCTTC.

This clonotype has at least ten counts. The gene calls are TRBV19 and TRBJ2-1; 11 bases agree with TRBD2. The CDR3 extends over 16 amino acids. Germline V gene data show CDR1 as LNHDA and CDR2 as SQIVND (reference sequence). V dropped 3 bases and J dropped 7; count of bases not matched to a gene: 8. The CDR3: CASSMLSGGARNEQFF. Written as DNA, the CDR3 is TGTGCCAGTAGTATGCTTAGCGGGGGGGCCCGAAATGAGCAGTTCTTC.

This clonotype occurred many times. The rearrangement uses TRBV6-2 or TRBV6-3 and TRBJ1-1; D is perhaps TRBD1 (5 bases). The CDR3 sequence is 12 residues long. V was shortened by 7 bases and J by 9 bases, with 15 bases between the two germline ends. CDR1 and CDR2 from the germline V gene are MNHEY and SVGEGT. CDR3 nucleotides: TGTGCCAGCAAGTACGGGGCAGAAAAAGCTTTCTTT. It is translated as CASKYGAEKAFF.

This clonotype was detected ten times or more. The chain carries TRBV9 and TRBJ2-3, with D maybe TRBD2 (6 bases). This CDR3 contains 16 residues. CDR1 and CDR2 (germline): SGDLS, YYNGEE. The V gene lost 4 bases and the J gene lost 4 bases, with 19 bases spanning the gap. As DNA, the CDR3 is TGTGCCAGCAGCCCTTCCCGTAGCGGATTCGCAGATACGCAGTATTTT. Translation: CASSPSRSGFADTQYF. Filled out from reference TRBV9 and TRBJ2-3, the complete variable domain reads DSGVTQTPKHLITATGQRVTLRCSPRSGDLSVYWYQQSLDQGLQFLIQYYNGEERAKGNILERFSAQQFPDLHSELNLSSLELGDSALYFCASSPSRSGFADTQYFGPGTRLTVL.

This clonotype was observed at least ten times. The rearrangement joins TRBV25-1 to TRBJ1-1, with a weak D call TRBD1 (6 bases). Trimming took 4 bases from V and 4 from J, leaving 16 bases between them. The CDR3 loop spans 15 amino acids. The V gene's germline CDR1 is MGHDK and CDR2 SYGVNS. The CDR3 spells CASSVAAGAFTEAFF. The CDR3 DNA reads as TGTGCCAGCAGTGTGGCGGCGGGGGCCTTCACTGAAGCTTTCTTT.

The genes are TRBV11-2 and TRBJ2-1; 9 bases map to TRBD2. Germline V gene sequence: CDR1 SGHAT, CDR2 FQNNGV. The V segment lost 0 bases and the J segment 6 bases; nucleotides outside the gene matches: 9. The length of the CDR3 is 17 residues. CDR3: CASSLEIRARGGNEQFF. CDR3 bases: TGTGCCAGCAGCTTAGAGATACGGGCGCGGGGGGGCAATGAGCAGTTCTTC.

This clonotype was detected many times. The CDR3 sequence is CASRPGLAGGPYEQYF. The CDR3 DNA reads TGTGCCAGCAGGCCGGGACTAGCGGGAGGGCCCTACGAGCAGTACTTC. The chain joins TRBV27 to TRBJ2-7; 16 nucleotides match TRBD2. The CDR3 loop spans 16 amino acids. V lost 6 bases, J lost 2 bases, and 4 bases stayed unmatched. Germline V lookup: CDR1 MNHEY, CDR2 SMNVEV (reference sequence).

J is TRBJ2-5 and V is TRBV5-5, with D uncertain. The length of the CDR3 is 12 residues. Looked up from germline, CDR1 is SGHKS and CDR2 is YYEKEE (reference sequence). With 1 base removed from V and 5 bases from J, the gap between germline ends came to 6 bases. CDR3 loop: CASSLSRETQYF. The DNA for the CDR3 is TGTGCCAGCAGCTTGAGTCGGGAGACCCAGTACTTC.

This chain uses TRBV5-1 with TRBJ2-7; no clear D gene. V lost 2 bases and J lost 1, with 13 bases in between. Germline V gene data show CDR1 as SGHRS and CDR2 as YFSETQ. The CDR3 has 15 residues. The CDR3: CASSFLPQASYEQYF. The CDR3 nucleotides are TGCGCCAGCAGCTTTCTGCCCCAGGCGTCCTACGAGCAGTACTTC.

The chain carries TRBV10-3 and TRBJ1-5, with D uncertain. V was clipped by 6 bases and J by 1 base, with 10 bases between them. The CDR3 loop spans 14 amino acids. Germline values: CDR1 ENHRY, CDR2 SYGVKD. The CDR3 reads CAISLDQSNQPQHF. CDR3 DNA: TGTGCCATCAGCTTAGACCAGAGCAATCAGCCCCAGCATTTT.

This clonotype was picked up many times. The J gene is TRBJ2-7, the V gene TRBV7-2; unclear D gene. Trimming took off 0 bases at V and 3 bases at J, with 9 bases between the two ends. CDR3 length: 14 amino acids. Per the germline V gene, CDR1 is SGHTA and CDR2 is FQGNSA. CDR3 coding DNA: TGTGCCAGCAGCTTAGCGGACGGGCGCTACGAGCAGTACTTC. Encoded protein: CASSLADGRYEQYF.

The V call is TRBV9, the J call TRBJ2-7; TRBD2 aligns across 11 bases. The CDR3 is 17 amino acids. V lost 0 bases, J lost 0 bases, and 5 bases stayed unmatched. Germline values: CDR1 SGDLS, CDR2 YYNGEE. The CDR3 coding sequence is TGTGCCAGCAGCGTAGAGAGAGGACTAGCGGGCTCCTACGAGCAGTACTTC. The encoded protein is CASSVERGLAGSYEQYF.

This sequence joins TRBV6-2 or TRBV6-3 and TRBJ2-3, with 12 bases that match TRBD2. Germline CDR1 and CDR2: MNHEY and SVGEGT. With V trimmed by 10 bases and J by 4 bases, 6 bases remained unmatched. The CDR3 is made up of 14 amino acids. CDR3 in DNA: TGTGCCATACGGGCTAGCGGGGGGGCAGATACGCAGTATTTT. This translates into CAIRASGGADTQYF.

Comment on this clonotype: A far more abundant clone sits one base away, making this likely a read error. The chain has TRBV6-1 and TRBJ2-5, with 13 positions matching TRBD2. Trimming cost V 9 bases and J 6 bases; bases outside gene matches: 10. The CDR3 extends over 15 amino acids. Germline CDR1 and CDR2: MNHNS and SASEGT. The CDR3: CARRATSGRVQTQYF. The CDR3 nucleotides are TGTGCCAGGAGGGCCACTAGCGGGAGGGTCCAGACCCAGTACTTC.

This clonotype has ten or more counts. The chain couples TRBV12-3 or TRBV12-4 to TRBJ2-1, with D possibly TRBD1 on 5 matching bases. The CDR3 totals 12 residues. The V and J ends lost 4 bases and 12 bases respectively, with 13 bases between them. The CDR3 DNA follows: TGTGCCAGCAGTTCCGGGCCAGGGTTGCAGTTCTTC. Its protein product is CASSSGPGLQFF.

This clonotype was observed many times. V usage is TRBV14 and J usage is TRBJ2-2, with D hard to call. The CDR3 has 18 amino acids. Trimming took 0 bases from V and 0 from J, leaving 14 bases between them. CDR1 and CDR2 (germline): SGHDN, FVKESK. The CDR3 loop is CASSQDGSQRANTGELFF. The CDR3 DNA sequence: TGTGCCAGCAGCCAAGACGGTTCGCAACGGGCGAACACCGGGGAGCTGTTTTTT.

This clonotype was observed many times. The chain carries TRBV7-6 and TRBJ2-5; D unclear. The V end lost 5 bases, the J end lost 2 bases, and 12 bases lay between the germline ends. The CDR3 totals 14 residues. Germline values: CDR1 SGHVS, CDR2 FNYEAQ. CDR3 in DNA: TGTGCCAGCAGCAGCCAGACCACGCAAGAGACCCAGTACTTC. Its protein product is CASSSQTTQETQYF.

This clonotype was found many times. V gene TRBV20-1 combines with J gene TRBJ2-3, with D tentatively TRBD2 (5 bases). Germline V gene lookup returns CDR1 DFQATT and CDR2 SNEGSKA (reference sequence). V gave up 0 bases and J gave up 4 bases, with 17 bases separating them. The CDR3 contains 16 residues. CDR3 nucleotide sequence: TGCAGTGCTAGAGATACTCTAGCTTTCCCCCCAGATACGCAGTATTTT. This codes for CSARDTLAFPPDTQYF.

This clonotype was observed many times. The chain employs TRBV20-1 and TRBJ1-1; D possibly corresponds to TRBD1 (5 bases). CDR3 length: 13 amino acids. V was clipped by 5 bases and J by 2 bases, with 12 bases between them. The germline gives CDR1 DFQATT, CDR2 SNEGSKA (reference sequence). The CDR3 nucleotides read TGCAGTGCTGGGGGGAATACAAACACTGAAGCTTTCTTT. Amino acids: CSAGGNTNTEAFF.

This clonotype was seen at least ten times. This rearrangement joins TRBV19 to TRBJ1-2, with unresolved D. CDR1 is LNHDA, CDR2 SQIVND, per germline (reference sequence). CDR3 length: 13 residues. V shed 9 bases and J shed 9 bases, with 20 bases lying between them. The CDR3 coding sequence is TGTGCCAGCACCCTCGAGGGCCTCCCCAGCTACACCTTC. Translation gives CASTLEGLPSYTF. Variable domain in full (rest from reference TRBV19 and TRBJ1-2): DGGITQSPKYLFRKEGQNVTLSCEQNLNHDAMYWYRQDPGQGLRLIYYSQIVNDFQKGDIAEGYSVSREKKESFPLTVTSAQKNPTAFYLCASTLEGLPSYTFGSGTRLTVV.

The table lists this clonotype with many counts. The chain has TRBV20-1 and TRBJ2-3, with 8 bases lining up with TRBD2. V trimming: 3 bases; J trimming: 1 base; junction bases outside the gene matches: 6. The CDR3 length is 15 residues. Germline CDR1 reads DFQATT; CDR2 reads SNEGSKA (reference sequence). CDR3 protein: CSARSGRGGTDTQYF. For the CDR3, the DNA is TGCAGTGCTAGGTCGGGGCGGGGGGGCACAGATACGCAGTATTTT.

This clonotype appeared many times. The chain couples TRBV28 to TRBJ2-1, with TRBD2 matching 12 bases. This CDR3 contains 17 residues. V was clipped by 6 bases and J by 2 bases; unmatched bases: 8. Germline CDR1 and CDR2: MDHEN and SYDVKM. CDR3 DNA sequence: TGTGCCAGCAGACAACGTGGACTAGCGGGGACCTACAATGAGCAGTTCTTC. This codes for CASRQRGLAGTYNEQFF.

This clonotype was detected ten times or more. The CDR3 sequence is CASLKGFQETQYF. The DNA for the CDR3 is TGTGCCAGCTTAAAGGGTTTCCAAGAGACCCAGTACTTC. V is TRBV6-1 and J is TRBJ2-5; D call uncertain. CDR3 length: 13 amino acids. CDR1 MNHNS and CDR2 SASEGT come from the germline V gene. V lost 8 bases to trimming and J lost 1 base, with 11 bases between them.

This clonotype has a count of ten or more. This chain uses TRBV27 with TRBJ1-4; possible D gene TRBD1, 6 bases. V was trimmed by 6 bases and J by 2 bases, leaving 13 bases between them. This CDR3 region has 15 residues. Germline CDR1 reads MNHEY; CDR2 reads SMNVEV (reference sequence). CDR3 nucleotide sequence: TGTGCCAGCAGATTTACTCAGGGGACTAATGAAAAACTGTTTTTT. Residues: CASRFTQGTNEKLFF.

In DNA, the CDR3 is TGTGCCAGCAGCACCAACTCGGACTTCCTCTACGAGCAGTACTTC. Translating gives CASSTNSDFLYEQYF. The chain links TRBV28 to TRBJ2-7; tentative D call: TRBD2 (5 bases). Germline V gives CDR1 MDHEN, CDR2 SYDVKM. The CDR3 is 15 residues long. V dropped 6 bases and J dropped 3 bases, with 18 bases sitting between them.

This clonotype appeared once. Possible read error: a much larger clone is one base away. CDR3 sequence: CTSTFRNEQFF. CDR3 in DNA: TGTACCAGTACATTTCGCAATGAGCAGTTCTTC. The V call is TRBV19, the J call TRBJ2-1; D ambiguous. The germline gives CDR1 LNHDA, CDR2 SQIVND (reference sequence). The length of the CDR3 is 11 residues.

This clonotype was seen ten or more times. The chain combines TRBV20-1 with TRBJ2-2, with 8 bases lining up with TRBD1. V shed 2 bases, J shed 4 bases, and the junction held 9 bases outside the gene matches. The CDR3 covers 16 residues. The germline CDR1 and CDR2 sequences are DFQATT and SNEGSKA (reference sequence). The CDR3 loop reads CSARPPRQGTTGELFF. Here the CDR3 DNA reads TGCAGTGCTAGACCCCCAAGACAGGGGACCACCGGGGAGCTGTTTTTT.

This clonotype was picked up many times. The V gene is TRBV28, the J gene TRBJ2-2; D may match TRBD1 or TRBD2 (6 bases each). Between the trimmed V and J ends, which lost 4 bases and 2 bases, there was a span of 8 bases. The CDR3 totals 14 residues. Germline V gives CDR1 MDHEN, CDR2 SYDVKM. The CDR3 nucleotides read TGTGCCAGCAGTTCCGGGGGCAACACCGGGGAGCTGTTTTTT. Residues: CASSSGGNTGELFF.

This clonotype was picked up many times. The chain recombines TRBV7-9 with TRBJ2-5; 8 bases are shared with TRBD2. The ends lost 0 bases at V and 5 bases at J; junction bases unmatched: 8. The CDR3 runs to 16 residues. Germline-derived CDR1 and CDR2 are SEHNR and FQNEAQ (reference sequence). The CDR3 protein is CASSLAARGARETQYF. The CDR3, as DNA: TGTGCCAGCAGCTTAGCGGCGCGGGGGGCACGCGAGACCCAGTACTTC. The full variable domain, rest sourced from reference TRBV7-9 and TRBJ2-5, is DTGVSQNPRHKITKRGQNVTFRCDPISEHNRLYWYRQTLGQGPEFLTYFQNEAQLEKSRLLSDRFSAERPKGSFSTLEIQRTEQGDSAMYLCASSLAARGARETQYFGPGTRLLVL.